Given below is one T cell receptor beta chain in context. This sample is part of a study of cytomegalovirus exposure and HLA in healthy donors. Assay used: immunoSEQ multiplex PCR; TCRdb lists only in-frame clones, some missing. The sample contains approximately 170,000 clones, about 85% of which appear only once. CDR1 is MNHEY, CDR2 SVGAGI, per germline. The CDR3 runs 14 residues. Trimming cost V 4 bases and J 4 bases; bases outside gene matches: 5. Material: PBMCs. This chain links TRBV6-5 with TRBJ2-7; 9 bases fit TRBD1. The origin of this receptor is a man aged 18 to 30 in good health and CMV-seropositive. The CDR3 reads CASSSGTGLYEQYF. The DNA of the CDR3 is TGTGCCAGCAGTTCCGGGACAGGGCTTTACGAGCAGTACTTC.